The 9 T cell receptor beta chains presented below share a single source sample, sequenced in a study of blood T cell repertoires in COVID-19. Here immunoSEQ multiplex PCR was the method, and the copy in TCRdb shows in-frame clones only, minus some. The repertoire holds 50,000 to 70,000 clones, with about 81% as singletons. Sequences were obtained from peripheral blood. The receptors were gathered from a man aged 70-80 years with active COVID-19.

A few counts support this clone. The chain recombines TRBV11-2 with TRBJ2-1; TRBD2 matches at 13 bases. The CDR3 totals 16 residues. The trim removed 3 bases at V and 16 bases at J, leaving 15 bases unmatched. Germline-derived CDR1 and CDR2 are SGHAT and FQNNGV. The CDR3 nucleotides are TGTGCCAGCAGCTTCAGCTCCAGGACTAGCGGGAGCCCCAAATTCTTC. This codes for CASSFSSRTSGSPKFF. Filled out from reference TRBV11-2 and TRBJ2-1, the complete variable domain reads EAGVAQSPRYKIIEKRQSVAFWCNPISGHATLYWYQQILGQGPKLLIQFQNNGVVDDSQLPKDRFSAERLKGVDSTLKIQPAKLEDSAVYLCASSFSSRTSGSPKFFGPGTRLTVL.

The CDR3 reads CASSERPSGGELFF. CDR3 bases: TGTGCCAGCAGCGAGAGGCCATCCGGAGGGGAGCTGTTTTTT. The chain employs TRBV9 and TRBJ2-2; D gene uncertain. The germline V and J ends were trimmed by 3 bases and 8 bases, with 14 bases remaining between them. The germline V gene has CDR1 SGDLS and CDR2 YYNGEE. The CDR3 length is 14 residues.

The rearrangement links TRBV9 to TRBJ2-1; the match to TRBD2 covers 11 bases. Germline values: CDR1 SGDLS, CDR2 YYNGEE. V gave up 4 bases and J gave up 5 bases; unmatched junction bases: 5. This CDR3 has 15 amino acids. The CDR3 here is CASSPRLAGNNEQFF. The CDR3 nucleotides are TGTGCCAGCAGCCCCCGACTAGCGGGAAACAATGAGCAGTTCTTC.

The chain couples TRBV27 to TRBJ1-2; 7 bases agree with TRBD1. Germline CDR1 MNHEY, CDR2 SMNVEV (reference sequence). After removal of 6 bases from V and 5 bases from J, the junction contained 9 bases not matched to a gene. CDR3 length: 14 residues. The DNA of the CDR3 is TGTGCCAGCAGGGAACAGGGGAGAGGGTATGGCTACACCTTC. This sequence encodes CASREQGRGYGYTF.

The chain employs TRBV7-2 and TRBJ1-5; D might be TRBD1 (5 bases). Germline assignment: CDR1 SGHTA and CDR2 FQGNSA. The CDR3 is made up of 13 amino acids. V dropped 5 bases and J dropped 4 bases, with 9 bases sitting between them. CDR3 amino acids: CASSRDSNQPQHF. CDR3 DNA sequence: TGTGCCAGCAGCCGGGACTCGAATCAGCCCCAGCATTTT. Full variable domain (rest looked up from reference TRBV7-2 and TRBJ1-5): GAGVSQSPSNKVTEKGKDVELRCDPISGHTALYWYRQSLGQGLEFLIYFQGNSAPDKSGLPSDRFSAERTGGSVSTLTIQRTQQEDSAVYLCASSRDSNQPQHFGDGTRLSIL.

The chain employs TRBV5-4 and TRBJ2-7; 9 bases agree with TRBD2. With 6 bases clipped from V and 5 bases from J, the junction kept 3 bases outside the gene matches. This CDR3 spans 12 amino acids. Per the germline V gene, CDR1 is SGHNT and CDR2 is YYREEE (reference sequence). CDR3 in DNA: TGTGCCAGCAAAGGGACTAGCAACGAGCAGTACTTC. This translates into CASKGTSNEQYF.

This clone rates as medium-sized (0.01 to 0.1%). The V and J genes are TRBV11-2 and TRBJ2-7, with 11 bases identical to TRBD2. V lost 5 bases and J lost 3; bases outside the gene matches: 6. This CDR3 spans 15 amino acids. Germline V gene data show CDR1 as SGHAT and CDR2 as FQNNGV. In nucleotides, the CDR3 is TGTGCCAGCAGCACAACCGGGACTAGCGGCTACGAGCAGTACTTC. Translated, it gives CASSTTGTSGYEQYF.

This clone was counted a few times. This chain joins TRBV7-7 and TRBJ2-1; TRBD2 agrees at 9 bases. Losses at the gene ends were 0 bases for V and 5 bases for J; bases not matched to a gene: 2. CDR1 and CDR2 from the germline V gene are SSHAT and FNYEAQ (reference sequence). The CDR3 is made up of 15 amino acids. CDR3 sequence (DNA): TGTGCCAGCAGCTTAGCAGCGGGAGGCCACAATGAGCAGTTCTTC. Amino acids: CASSLAAGGHNEQFF.

V usage is TRBV7-2 and J usage is TRBJ2-1, with 8 bases lining up with TRBD2. V lost 5 bases, J lost 0 bases, and 6 bases stayed unmatched. Germline V CDR1 and CDR2: SGHTA, FQGNSA. There are 16 residues in the CDR3. Here the CDR3 DNA reads TGTGCCAGCAGCAAGACTAGCGCCTACTCCTACAATGAGCAGTTCTTC. This codes for CASSKTSAYSYNEQFF.